The rows below give T cell receptor beta chains drawn from one sample of a study of low-dose radiotherapy and immunotherapy resistance in tumors. TCRdb reanalysed the reads using MiXCR and keeps one entry per CDR3 protein. This table holds around 58,000 distinct CDR3 sequences, about 25% found once. The material was PBMCs, obtained after low-dose radiotherapy plus immunotherapy. Receptor source: a male donor with prostate cancer. The CDR3 runs from the conserved cysteine through the conserved F or W. A D gene is named only where the DNA matches it firmly. For some rows the clone size is stated as once, few or many, or as a class when expanded; others skip it.

v_call	d_call	clone_size	j_call	cdr3_aa	cdr3_nt
TRBV12-5	.	many	TRBJ2-1	CASGLATGRMGLGHEQFF	TGTGCTAGTGGTTTGGCAACCGGACGGATGGGTTTAGGGCATGAGCAGTTCTTC
TRBV5-1	.	many	TRBJ2-1	CASSLLVWETRNEQFF	TGCGCCAGCAGCTTGTTGGTGTGGGAGACGAGGAATGAGCAGTTCTTC
TRBV20-1	.	many	TRBJ2-1	CSTLFTANEQFF	TGCAGTACCCTATTTACTGCCAATGAGCAGTTCTTC
TRBV2	.	many	TRBJ2-5	CATPEKAGRTSFQETQYF	TGTGCCACCCCCGAGAAGGCCGGGCGGACTTCCTTCCAAGAGACCCAGTACTTC
TRBV4-2	TRBD2	many	TRBJ2-2	CASSQETSGSANTGELFF	TGTGCCAGCAGCCAAGAGACTAGCGGGTCTGCGAACACCGGGGAGCTGTTTTTT
TRBV2	.	many	TRBJ2-1	CASSAGTVAPGEQFF	TGTGCCAGCAGCGCCGGGACCGTAGCACCAGGTGAGCAGTTCTTC
TRBV14	.	many	TRBJ2-7	CASSRVTGSGEQYF	TGTGCCAGCAGCCGGGTGACGGGAAGTGGCGAGCAGTACTTC
TRBV7-2	TRBD2	many	TRBJ2-7	CASSLSASGYYEQYF	TGTGCCAGCAGCTTATCGGCTAGCGGTTACTACGAGCAGTACTTC
TRBV18	.	.	TRBJ1-1	CVSSSPLRSRVRTEAFF	TGTGTCAGCTCATCACCGTTGAGATCTCGTGTACGGACTGAAGCTTTCTTT
TRBV28	TRBD1	.	TRBJ2-4	CASSLAGDRGSRIF	TGTGCCAGCAGTTTAGCCGGAGACAGGGGATCTCGCATCTTC
TRBV12-3/TRBV12-4	.	many	TRBJ1-6	CASQDTDPYNSPLHF	TGTGCCAGCCAAGACACTGACCCCTATAATTCACCCCTCCACTTT
TRBV2	TRBD1	many	TRBJ1-1	CASSERQGWDTEAFF	TGTGCCAGCAGTGAACGACAGGGGTGGGACACTGAAGCTTTCTTT
TRBV7-9	.	many	TRBJ1-2	CASSTQGYGYTF	TGTGCCAGCAGCACGCAGGGGTATGGCTACACCTTC
TRBV6-5	TRBD1	many	TRBJ1-1	CASSRDRGLGNTEAFF	TGTGCCAGCAGCCGGGACAGGGGTTTGGGGAACACTGAAGCTTTCTTT
TRBV12-3/TRBV12-4	TRBD1	many	TRBJ2-4	CASSPTGADIQYF	TGTGCCAGCAGTCCTACAGGGGCGGACATTCAGTACTTC
TRBV20-1	.	many	TRBJ1-4	CSAPSRTLGGEKLFF	TGCAGTGCACCTTCACGGACCCTCGGCGGCGAAAAACTGTTTTTT
TRBV29-1	.	many	TRBJ2-7	CSVVPHGRSYEQYF	TGCAGCGTTGTCCCCCATGGCCGGTCCTACGAGCAGTACTTC
TRBV11-2	TRBD1	many	TRBJ2-1	CASSLGRDRVYNEQFF	TGTGCCAGCAGCTTAGGCCGGGACAGGGTCTACAATGAGCAGTTCTTC
TRBV14	.	many	TRBJ2-3	CASSQAARVGGDTQYF	TGTGCCAGCAGCCAAGCAGCCAGGGTAGGAGGAGATACGCAGTATTTT
TRBV3-1	.	.	TRBJ2-7	CASSPSGTDLATRSYEQYF	TGTGCCAGCAGCCCGTCCGGGACAGACCTAGCGACCCGCTCCTACGAGCAGTACTTC
TRBV10-3	TRBD1	many	TRBJ1-4	CAISEETGVDEKLFF	TGTGCCATCAGTGAGGAGACAGGGGTGGATGAAAAACTGTTTTTT
TRBV12-3/TRBV12-4	TRBD1	many	TRBJ2-7	CASSQDRAREQYF	TGTGCCAGCAGTCAGGACAGGGCGCGCGAGCAGTACTTC
TRBV7-6	TRBD2	.	TRBJ2-1	CASSLGLASGREFF	TGTGCCAGCAGCTTAGGCCTGGCTAGCGGGAGGGAGTTCTTC
TRBV20-1	.	many	TRBJ1-1	CSARVRGSAATEAFF	TGCAGTGCTAGAGTAAGGGGGTCAGCTGCCACTGAAGCTTTCTTT
TRBV5-1	TRBD1	many	TRBJ2-2	CASSRGQGLNGELFF	TGCGCCAGCAGCCGGGGACAGGGGCTGAACGGGGAGCTGTTTTTT
TRBV19	.	many	TRBJ2-4	CASAGSNTISKNIQYF	TGTGCCAGTGCGGGATCGAACACGATATCCAAAAACATTCAGTACTTC
TRBV5-1	TRBD1	few	TRBJ2-3	CASSLAWDRGTDTQYF	TGCGCCAGCAGCTTGGCCTGGGACAGGGGCACAGATACGCAGTATTTT
TRBV6-5	TRBD1	many	TRBJ2-1	CASSLMTGAGYEQFF	TGTGCCAGCAGCCTCATGACAGGGGCAGGCTATGAGCAGTTCTTC
TRBV20-1	TRBD1	many	TRBJ2-7	CSASRAGTGIYEQYF	TGCAGTGCTAGTCGCGCCGGGACAGGGATTTACGAGCAGTACTTC
TRBV28	TRBD1	many	TRBJ1-5	CASSLSRGLYQPQHF	TGTGCCAGCAGCCTCTCCAGGGGGTTGTATCAGCCCCAGCATTTT
TRBV12-3/TRBV12-4	.	few	TRBJ2-1	CASSLAKVLAGEQFF	TGTGCCAGCAGTTTAGCGAAAGTCCTGGCGGGTGAGCAGTTCTTC
TRBV4-1	TRBD1	many	TRBJ2-3	CASSRLQGSTDTQYF	TGCGCCAGCAGCCGGTTACAGGGGAGCACAGATACGCAGTATTTT
TRBV20-1	.	many	TRBJ1-3	CSAASTGTAATTGNTIYF	TGCAGTGCTGCCAGTACCGGGACGGCAGCAACCACCGGAAACACCATATATTTT
TRBV6-1	TRBD2	.	TRBJ2-3	CASSLRCGLAGGSTDTQYF	TGTGCCAGCAGCCTTCGCTGTGGACTAGCGGGAGGTAGCACAGATACGCAGTATTTT
TRBV28	TRBD2	.	TRBJ2-1	CASKGGSSYNEQFF	TGTGCCAGCAAAGGCGGGAGCTCCTACAATGAGCAGTTCTTC
TRBV6-2/TRBV6-3	TRBD1	many	TRBJ1-2	CASRLQGAGYGYTF	TGTGCCAGCAGACTACAGGGGGCAGGCTATGGCTACACCTTC
TRBV5-1	TRBD1	many	TRBJ2-5	CASSLGDSQETQYF	TGCGCCAGCAGCTTGGGGGACAGTCAAGAGACCCAGTACTTC
TRBV3-1	.	many	TRBJ2-7	CASSSRRGRSEQYF	TGTGCCAGCAGCTCCCGTCGAGGGCGTTCCGAGCAGTACTTC
TRBV7-2	TRBD2	many	TRBJ2-2	CASSLRTGGMNTGELFF	TGTGCCAGCAGCTTAAGGACGGGGGGGATGAACACCGGGGAGCTGTTTTTT
TRBV11-1	.	many	TRBJ2-5	CASSLASSRQETQYF	TGTGCCAGCAGCTTAGCGTCGTCAAGACAAGAGACCCAGTACTTC
TRBV29-1	.	many	TRBJ2-7	CSVGGAAPVEQYF	TGCAGCGTTGGAGGGGCGGCCCCTGTCGAGCAGTACTTC
TRBV20-1	.	many	TRBJ2-3	CSAIRGVSSDTQYF	TGCAGTGCCATTCGTGGGGTTAGCTCAGATACGCAGTATTTT
TRBV12-3/TRBV12-4	TRBD2	.	TRBJ2-7	CASSPRTSGGAYEQYF	TGTGCCAGCAGTCCTAGGACTAGCGGGGGGGCCTACGAGCAGTACTTC
TRBV20-1	.	many	TRBJ1-6	CSAFPPTGVNSPLHF	TGCAGTGCTTTCCCCCCAACTGGAGTTAATTCACCCCTCCACTTT
TRBV9	.	many	TRBJ2-1	CASSVDVGPSYNEQFF	TGTGCCAGCAGCGTAGATGTAGGGCCATCCTACAATGAGCAGTTCTTC
TRBV30	.	many	TRBJ1-1	CAWSAQNHRAGEAFF	TGTGCCTGGAGTGCCCAAAATCACAGGGCGGGTGAAGCTTTCTTT
TRBV30	.	many	TRBJ2-7	CAWSSRYEQYF	TGTGCCTGGAGCTCACGTTACGAGCAGTACTTC
TRBV6-2/TRBV6-3	TRBD2	many	TRBJ2-2	CATNLAGVQTGELFF	TGTGCCACCAACCTAGCGGGGGTGCAGACCGGGGAGCTGTTTTTT
TRBV6-5	TRBD2	.	TRBJ2-1	CASSDTRTGLAERQFF	TGTGCCAGCAGTGACACTCGCACGGGACTAGCGGAGCGGCAGTTCTTC
TRBV28	.	many	TRBJ2-2	CASRPPAGELFF	TGTGCCAGCAGGCCCCCAGCCGGGGAGCTGTTTTTT
TRBV3-1	.	many	TRBJ2-1	CASSQGLLPYNEQFF	TGTGCCAGCAGCCAAGGCCTACTGCCCTACAATGAGCAGTTCTTC
TRBV5-1	.	.	TRBJ2-1	CASSLATRRNEQFF	TGCGCCAGCAGCTTGGCCACTCGTCGCAATGAGCAGTTCTTC